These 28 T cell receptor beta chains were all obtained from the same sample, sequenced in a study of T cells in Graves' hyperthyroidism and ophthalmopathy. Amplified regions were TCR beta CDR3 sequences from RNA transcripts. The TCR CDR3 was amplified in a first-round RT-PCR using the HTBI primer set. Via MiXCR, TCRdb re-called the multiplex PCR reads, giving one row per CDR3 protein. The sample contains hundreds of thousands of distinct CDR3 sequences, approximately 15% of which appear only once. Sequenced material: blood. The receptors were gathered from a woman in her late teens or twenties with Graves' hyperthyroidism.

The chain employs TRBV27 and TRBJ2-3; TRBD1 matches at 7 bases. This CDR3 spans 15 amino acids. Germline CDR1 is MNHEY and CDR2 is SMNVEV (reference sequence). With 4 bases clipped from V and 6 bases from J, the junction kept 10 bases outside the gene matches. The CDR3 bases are TGTGCCAGCAGTTCCTCCCCGACAGGGCGCGATACGCAGTATTTT. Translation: CASSSSPTGRDTQYF.

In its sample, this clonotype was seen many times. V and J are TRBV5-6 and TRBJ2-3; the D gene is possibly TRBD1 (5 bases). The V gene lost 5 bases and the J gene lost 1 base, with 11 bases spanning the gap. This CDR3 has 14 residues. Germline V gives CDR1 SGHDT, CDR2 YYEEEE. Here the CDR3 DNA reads TGTGCCAGCAGGAAAAGGGGCGGCACAGATACGCAGTATTTT. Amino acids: CASRKRGGTDTQYF.

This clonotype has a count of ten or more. CDR3 nucleotide sequence: TGCAGTGCTAGAGGACAGGGGGTTGAGCAGTTCTTC. As protein: CSARGQGVEQFF. This chain links TRBV20-1 with TRBJ2-1; 9 bases agree with TRBD1. Germline values: CDR1 DFQATT, CDR2 SNEGSKA (reference sequence). J lost 9 bases, V lost 1 base, and 1 base had no gene match. The CDR3 is 12 amino acids.

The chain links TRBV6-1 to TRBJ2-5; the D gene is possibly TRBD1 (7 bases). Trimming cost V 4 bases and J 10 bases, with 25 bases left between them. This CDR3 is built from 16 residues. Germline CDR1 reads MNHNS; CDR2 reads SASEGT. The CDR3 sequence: CASSGGTDPPGVHQYF. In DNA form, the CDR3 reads TGTGCCAGCAGTGGCGGGACAGACCCACCGGGCGTCCACCAGTACTTC.

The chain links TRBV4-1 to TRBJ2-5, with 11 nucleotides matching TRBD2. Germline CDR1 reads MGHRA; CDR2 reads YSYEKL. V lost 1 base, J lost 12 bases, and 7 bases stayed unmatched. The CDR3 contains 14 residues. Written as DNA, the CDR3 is TGCGCCAGCAGCCAAGCCTCGACTAGCGGGAATAAGTACTTC. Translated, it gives CASSQASTSGNKYF.

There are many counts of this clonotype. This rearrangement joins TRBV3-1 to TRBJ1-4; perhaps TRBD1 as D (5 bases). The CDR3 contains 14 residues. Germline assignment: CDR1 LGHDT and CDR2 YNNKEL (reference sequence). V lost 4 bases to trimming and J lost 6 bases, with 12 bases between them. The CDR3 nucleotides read TGTGCCAGCAGCCCTCAGGGCTCGGATGAAAAACTGTTTTTT. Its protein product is CASSPQGSDEKLFF.

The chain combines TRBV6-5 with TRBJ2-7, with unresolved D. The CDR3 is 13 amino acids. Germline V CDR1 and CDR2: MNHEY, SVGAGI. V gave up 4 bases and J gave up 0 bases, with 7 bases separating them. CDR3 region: CASSFPHSYEQYF. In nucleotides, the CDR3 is TGTGCCAGCAGTTTTCCTCACTCCTACGAGCAGTACTTC.

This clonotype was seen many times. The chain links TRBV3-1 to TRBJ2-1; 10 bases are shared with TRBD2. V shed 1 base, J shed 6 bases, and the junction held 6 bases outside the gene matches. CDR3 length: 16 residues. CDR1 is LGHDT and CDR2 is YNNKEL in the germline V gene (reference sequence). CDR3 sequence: CASSQAGTSDRNEQFF. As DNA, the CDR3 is TGTGCCAGCAGCCAAGCCGGGACTAGCGATCGCAATGAGCAGTTCTTC.

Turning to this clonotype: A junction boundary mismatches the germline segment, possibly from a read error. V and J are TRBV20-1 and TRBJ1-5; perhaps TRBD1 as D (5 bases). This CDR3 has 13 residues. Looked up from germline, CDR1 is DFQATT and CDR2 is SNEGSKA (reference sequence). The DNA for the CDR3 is TGCAGTGCTAGAGGCGACAGCAATCGGCCCCAGCATTTT. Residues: CSARGDSNRPQHF.

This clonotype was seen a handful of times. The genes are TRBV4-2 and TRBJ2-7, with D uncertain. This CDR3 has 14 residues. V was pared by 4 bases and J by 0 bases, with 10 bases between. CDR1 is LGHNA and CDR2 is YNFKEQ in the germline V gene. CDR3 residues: CASSPVGSSYEQYF. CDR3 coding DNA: TGTGCCAGCAGCCCGGTTGGGTCCTCCTACGAGCAGTACTTC.

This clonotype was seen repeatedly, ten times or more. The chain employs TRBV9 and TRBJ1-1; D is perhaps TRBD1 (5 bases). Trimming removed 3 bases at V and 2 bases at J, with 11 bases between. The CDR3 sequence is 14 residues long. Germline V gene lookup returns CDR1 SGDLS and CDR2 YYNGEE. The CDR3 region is CASSALRVNTEAFF. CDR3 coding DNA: TGTGCCAGCAGCGCCCTCAGGGTAAACACTGAAGCTTTCTTT.

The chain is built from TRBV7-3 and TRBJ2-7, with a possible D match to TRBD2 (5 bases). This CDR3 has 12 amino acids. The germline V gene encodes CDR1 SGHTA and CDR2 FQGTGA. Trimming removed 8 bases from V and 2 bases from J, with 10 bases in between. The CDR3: CASGELTYEQYF. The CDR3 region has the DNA TGTGCCAGCGGGGAGTTAACCTACGAGCAGTACTTC.

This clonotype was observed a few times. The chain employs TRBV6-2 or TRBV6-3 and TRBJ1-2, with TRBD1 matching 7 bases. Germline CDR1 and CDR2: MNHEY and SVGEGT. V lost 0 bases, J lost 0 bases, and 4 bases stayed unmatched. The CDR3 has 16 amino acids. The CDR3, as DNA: TGTGCCAGCAGTTACTCATACGGGACAGCTAACTATGGCTACACCTTC. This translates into CASSYSYGTANYGYTF.

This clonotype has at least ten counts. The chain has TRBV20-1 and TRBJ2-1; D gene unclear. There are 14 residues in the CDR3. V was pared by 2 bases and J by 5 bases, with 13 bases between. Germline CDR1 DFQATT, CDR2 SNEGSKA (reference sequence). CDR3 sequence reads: CSARSQSSHNEQFF. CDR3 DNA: TGCAGTGCTAGATCGCAGTCGTCGCACAATGAGCAGTTCTTC.

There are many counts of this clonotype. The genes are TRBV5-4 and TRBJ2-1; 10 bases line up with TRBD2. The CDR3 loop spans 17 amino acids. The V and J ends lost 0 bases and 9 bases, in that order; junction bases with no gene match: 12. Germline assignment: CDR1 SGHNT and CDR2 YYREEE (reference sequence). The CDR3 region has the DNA TGTGCCAGCAGCTTGGGAGGAGTAGCGGGAGGTAAGAGTGAGCAGTTCTTC. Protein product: CASSLGGVAGGKSEQFF.

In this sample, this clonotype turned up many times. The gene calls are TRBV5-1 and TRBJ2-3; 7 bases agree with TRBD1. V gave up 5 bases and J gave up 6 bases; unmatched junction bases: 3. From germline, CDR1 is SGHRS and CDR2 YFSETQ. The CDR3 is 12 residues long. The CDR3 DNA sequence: TGCGCCAGCAGGACAGGGTCGGATACGCAGTATTTT. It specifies CASRTGSDTQYF. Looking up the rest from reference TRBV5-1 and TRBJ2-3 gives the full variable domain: KAGVTQTPRYLIKTRGQQVTLSCSPISGHRSVSWYQQTPGQGLQFLFEYFSETQRNKGNFPGRFSGRQFSNSRSEMNVSTLELGDSALYLCASRTGSDTQYFGPGTRLTVL.

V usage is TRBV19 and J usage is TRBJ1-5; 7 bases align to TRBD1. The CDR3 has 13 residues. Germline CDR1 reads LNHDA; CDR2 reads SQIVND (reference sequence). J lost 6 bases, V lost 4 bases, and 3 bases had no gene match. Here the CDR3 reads CASSKGAGQPQHF. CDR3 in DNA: TGTGCCAGTAGTAAGGGGGCAGGTCAGCCCCAGCATTTT.

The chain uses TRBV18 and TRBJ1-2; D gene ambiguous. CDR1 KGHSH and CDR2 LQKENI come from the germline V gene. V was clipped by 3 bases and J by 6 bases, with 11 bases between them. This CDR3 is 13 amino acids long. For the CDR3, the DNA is TGTGCCAGCTCACCCAGAGGTTACGATGGCTACACCTTC. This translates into CASSPRGYDGYTF.

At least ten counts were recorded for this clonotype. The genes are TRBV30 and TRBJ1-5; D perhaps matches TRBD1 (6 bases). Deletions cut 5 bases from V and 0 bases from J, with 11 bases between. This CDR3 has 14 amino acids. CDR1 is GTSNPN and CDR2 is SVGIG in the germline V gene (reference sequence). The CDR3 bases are TGTGCCTGGGGAGGACAGTATAGCAATCAGCCCCAGCATTTT. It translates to CAWGGQYSNQPQHF.

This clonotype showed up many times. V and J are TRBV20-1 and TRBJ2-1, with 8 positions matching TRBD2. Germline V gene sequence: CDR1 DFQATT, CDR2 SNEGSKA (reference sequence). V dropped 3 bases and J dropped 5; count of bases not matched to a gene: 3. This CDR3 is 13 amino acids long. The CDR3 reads CSASGRAHNEQFF. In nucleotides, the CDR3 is TGCAGTGCTAGCGGGAGGGCCCACAATGAGCAGTTCTTC.

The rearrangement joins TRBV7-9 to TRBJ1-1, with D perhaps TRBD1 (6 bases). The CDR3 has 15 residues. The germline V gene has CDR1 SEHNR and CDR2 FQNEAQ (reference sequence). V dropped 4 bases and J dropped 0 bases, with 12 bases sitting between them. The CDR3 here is CASSSPGTMNTEAFF. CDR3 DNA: TGTGCCAGCAGCTCTCCCGGGACAATGAACACTGAAGCTTTCTTT. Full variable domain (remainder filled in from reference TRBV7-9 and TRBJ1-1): DTGVSQNPRHKITKRGQNVTFRCDPISEHNRLYWYRQTLGQGPEFLTYFQNEAQLEKSRLLSDRFSAERPKGSFSTLEIQRTEQGDSAMYLCASSSPGTMNTEAFFGQGTRLTVV.

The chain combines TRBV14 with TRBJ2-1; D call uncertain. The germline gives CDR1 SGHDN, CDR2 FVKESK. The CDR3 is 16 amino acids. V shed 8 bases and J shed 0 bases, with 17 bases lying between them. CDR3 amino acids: CASGRSGRSSYNEQFF. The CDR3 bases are TGTGCCAGCGGCCGTAGTGGGCGGAGCTCCTACAATGAGCAGTTCTTC.

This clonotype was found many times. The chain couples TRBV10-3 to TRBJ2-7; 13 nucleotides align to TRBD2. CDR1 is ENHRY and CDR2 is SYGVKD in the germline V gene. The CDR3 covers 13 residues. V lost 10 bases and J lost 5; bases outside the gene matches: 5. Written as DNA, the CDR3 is TGTGCCACCGCCGGGACTAGCGGGAACGAGCAGTACTTC. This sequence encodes CATAGTSGNEQYF.

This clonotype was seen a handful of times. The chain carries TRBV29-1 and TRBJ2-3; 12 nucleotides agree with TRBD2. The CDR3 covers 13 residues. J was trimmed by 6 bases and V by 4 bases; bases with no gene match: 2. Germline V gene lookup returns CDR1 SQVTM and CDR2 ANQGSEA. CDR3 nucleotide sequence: TGCAGCGTTGCCGGGACTAGCGGGGATACGCAGTATTTT. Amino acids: CSVAGTSGDTQYF.

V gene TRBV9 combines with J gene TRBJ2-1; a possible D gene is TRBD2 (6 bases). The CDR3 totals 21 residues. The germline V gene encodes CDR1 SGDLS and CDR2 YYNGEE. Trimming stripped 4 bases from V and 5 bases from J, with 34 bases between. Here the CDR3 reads CASSPNRARGYLARRDNEQFF. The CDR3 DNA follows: TGTGCCAGCAGCCCCAATAGGGCTCGAGGGTATCTTGCGAGGAGGGACAATGAGCAGTTCTTC.

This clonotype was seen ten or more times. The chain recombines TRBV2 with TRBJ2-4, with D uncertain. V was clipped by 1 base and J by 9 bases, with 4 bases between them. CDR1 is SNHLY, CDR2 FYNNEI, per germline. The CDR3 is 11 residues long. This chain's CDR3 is CASSEVGIQYF. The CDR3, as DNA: TGTGCCAGCAGTGAAGTTGGCATTCAGTACTTC.

The CDR3 spells CSALMEGRRGTEAFF. CDR3 DNA: TGCAGCGCCCTCATGGAAGGCCGACGAGGGACTGAAGCTTTCTTT. The chain uses TRBV29-1 and TRBJ1-1; D not certain. The length of the CDR3 is 15 residues. The germline V and J ends were trimmed by 7 bases and 5 bases, with 23 bases remaining between them. Germline-derived CDR1 and CDR2 are SQVTM and ANQGSEA.

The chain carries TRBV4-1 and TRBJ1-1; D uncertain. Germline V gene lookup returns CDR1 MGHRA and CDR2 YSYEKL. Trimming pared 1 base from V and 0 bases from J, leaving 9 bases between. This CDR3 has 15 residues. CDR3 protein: CASSQGPGMNTEAFF. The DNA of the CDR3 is TGCGCCAGCAGCCAAGGCCCGGGTATGAACACTGAAGCTTTCTTT.